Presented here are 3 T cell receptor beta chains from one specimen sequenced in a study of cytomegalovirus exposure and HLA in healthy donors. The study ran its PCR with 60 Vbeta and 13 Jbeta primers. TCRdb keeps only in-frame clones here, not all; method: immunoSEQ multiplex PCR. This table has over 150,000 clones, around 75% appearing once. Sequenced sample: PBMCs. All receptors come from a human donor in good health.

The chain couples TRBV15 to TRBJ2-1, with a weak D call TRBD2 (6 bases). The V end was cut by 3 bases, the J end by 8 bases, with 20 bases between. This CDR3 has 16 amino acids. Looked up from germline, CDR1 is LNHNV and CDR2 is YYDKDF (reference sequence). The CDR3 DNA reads TGTGCCACCAGCAGGTTGTCGACTAGTCGGTTGGATGAGCAGTTCTTC. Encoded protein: CATSRLSTSRLDEQFF.

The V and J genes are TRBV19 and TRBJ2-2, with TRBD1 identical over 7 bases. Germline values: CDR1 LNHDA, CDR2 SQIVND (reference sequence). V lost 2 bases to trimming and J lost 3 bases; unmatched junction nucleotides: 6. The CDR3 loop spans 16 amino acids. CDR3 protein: CASSIRGGSHTGELFF. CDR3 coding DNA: TGTGCCAGTAGTATAAGAGGGGGCTCACACACCGGGGAGCTGTTTTTT.

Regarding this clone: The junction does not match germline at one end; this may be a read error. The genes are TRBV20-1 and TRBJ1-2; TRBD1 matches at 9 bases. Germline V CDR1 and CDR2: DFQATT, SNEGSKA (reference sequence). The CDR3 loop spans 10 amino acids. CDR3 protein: CSRLQGASPF. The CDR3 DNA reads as TGCAGTAGACTACAGGGGGCCTCTCCCTTC.